Listed below are T cell receptor beta chains from one sample, sequenced in a study of blood T cell repertoires in COVID-19. TCRdb keeps only in-frame clones here, not all; method: immunoSEQ multiplex PCR. The sample yields about 270,000 clones, around 93% seen once. Input material: PBMCs or T cells enriched from blood (not recorded which). The receptors stem from a man between 40 and 49 years old who had been exposed to COVID-19. Both conserved end residues are part of each CDR3. A D gene is named only where the DNA matches it firmly. Some rows have no size entry. The others give once, few or many, or a class for an expanded clone.

CDR3 protein: CASSLAQGYEQYF
CDR3 DNA: TGTGCCAGCAGCTTAGCCCAGGGCTACGAGCAGTACTTC
D gene: .
V gene: TRBV7-9
J gene: TRBJ2-7
clone size: .

CDR3 protein: CASSLYYEQYF
CDR3 DNA: TGTGCCAGCAGCTTATACTACGAGCAGTACTTC
D gene: .
V gene: TRBV7-2
J gene: TRBJ2-7
clone size: .

CDR3 protein: CASSPGTGRVNEQFF
CDR3 DNA: TGCGCCAGCAGCCCCGGGACAGGGAGGGTGAATGAGCAGTTCTTC
D gene: TRBD1
V gene: TRBV4-1
J gene: TRBJ2-1
clone size: .

CDR3 protein: CASSPGDLAGGSLRETQYF
CDR3 DNA: TGCGCCAGCAGCCCTGGGGATCTAGCGGGAGGTTCCCTCCGGGAGACCCAGTACTTC
D gene: TRBD2
V gene: TRBV4-3
J gene: TRBJ2-5
clone size: .

CDR3 protein: CAWQRTSGRYEQYF
CDR3 DNA: TGTGCCTGGCAAAGGACTAGCGGGAGATACGAGCAGTACTTC
D gene: TRBD2
V gene: TRBV30
J gene: TRBJ2-7
clone size: .

CDR3 protein: CASSRDHQGFGYGYTF
CDR3 DNA: TGCGCCAGCAGCCGGGATCATCAGGGATTCGGCTATGGCTACACCTTC
D gene: .
V gene: TRBV4-1
J gene: TRBJ1-2
clone size: .

CDR3 protein: CATQGLRTEAFF
CDR3 DNA: TGTGCCACACAGGGGCTAAGGACTGAAGCTTTCTTT
D gene: TRBD1
V gene: TRBV19
J gene: TRBJ1-1
clone size: .

CDR3 protein: CASRRGGLPTGELFF
CDR3 DNA: TGTGCCAGTAGAAGGGGAGGACTACCCACCGGGGAGCTGTTTTTT
D gene: .
V gene: TRBV19
J gene: TRBJ2-2
clone size: few

CDR3 protein: CASSLDNFAWDRMNTEAFF
CDR3 DNA: TGTGCCAGCAGCTTAGATAATTTCGCCTGGGACAGAATGAACACTGAAGCTTTCTTT
D gene: TRBD1
V gene: TRBV11-2
J gene: TRBJ1-1
clone size: .

CDR3 protein: CSVGAGDYQPQHF
CDR3 DNA: TGCAGCGTTGGGGCAGGCGATTATCAGCCCCAGCATTTT
D gene: .
V gene: TRBV29-1
J gene: TRBJ1-5
clone size: .

CDR3 protein: CASSPGTGGSPLHF
CDR3 DNA: TGTGCCAGCAGCCCCGGGACAGGGGGTTCACCCCTCCACTTT
D gene: TRBD1
V gene: TRBV7-9
J gene: TRBJ1-6
clone size: .